This passage covers 9 T cell receptor beta chains from one sample sequenced in a study of OX40 agonist ivuxolimab in advanced cancers. The table came from immunoSEQ multiplex PCR; TCRdb's copy has only in-frame clones and leaves some out. The repertoire holds about 46,000 clones, 89% seen once, with 10% to 15% in the top ten. Here the sequenced sample was CD4+ or CD8+ T cells sorted from blood, taken in a trial of the OX40 agonist ivuxolimab. The source is an adult with an advanced solid tumor such as melanoma, head and neck, liver or kidney cancer.

The V and J genes are TRBV7-3 and TRBJ1-6; D is unclear. Germline CDR1 is SGHTA and CDR2 is FQGTGA. The V end was cut by 1 base, the J end by 13 bases, with 11 bases between. The length of the CDR3 is 13 residues. CDR3 DNA: TGTGCCAGCAGCTTAAACCAGGTTAGCCCCCTCCACTTT. This translates into CASSLNQVSPLHF.

This chain connects TRBV7-7 to TRBJ1-1; no clear D. Germline V CDR1 and CDR2: SSHAT, FNYEAQ (reference sequence). This CDR3 region has 13 residues. Trimming left V 5 bases short and J 1 base short, with 8 bases between. This chain's CDR3 is CASSTNTNTEAFF. CDR3 coding DNA: TGTGCCAGCAGCACCAATACGAACACTGAAGCTTTCTTT.

The chain carries TRBV14 and TRBJ1-1; TRBD1 is a possible D gene (5 bases). Germline CDR1 SGHDN, CDR2 FVKESK. The CDR3 is 17 amino acids. Trimming shortened V by 1 base and J by 1 base, and 16 bases separated the two germline ends. Here the CDR3 reads CASSQGPGTGKNTEAFF. CDR3 nucleotide sequence: TGTGCCAGCAGCCAAGGCCCGGGGACGGGTAAGAACACTGAAGCTTTCTTT.

This clone was seen once. V gene TRBV7-9 combines with J gene TRBJ2-1; the match to TRBD2 covers 8 bases. Germline assignment: CDR1 SEHNR and CDR2 FQNEAQ (reference sequence). The CDR3 loop spans 15 amino acids. With V trimmed by 5 bases and J by 5 bases, 8 bases remained unmatched. The CDR3 loop is CASSLRGGLDNEQFF. In nucleotides, the CDR3 is TGTGCCAGCAGCCTCCGGGGGGGACTAGACAATGAGCAGTTCTTC.

The chain uses TRBV9 and TRBJ2-3; no reliable D call. Trimming removed 3 bases from V and 2 bases from J, with 1 base in between. The CDR3 runs 11 residues. The germline gives CDR1 SGDLS, CDR2 YYNGEE. As DNA, the CDR3 is TGTGCCAGCAGCGCCACAGATACGCAGTATTTT. This sequence encodes CASSATDTQYF.

This CDR3 reads CASSPLGSSGANVLTF. In nucleotides, the CDR3 is TGTGCCAGCAGCCCCTTAGGCAGCTCTGGGGCCAACGTCCTGACTTTC. The chain is built from TRBV4-2 and TRBJ2-6; the D is unclear. Germline V CDR1 and CDR2: LGHNA, YNFKEQ. This CDR3 is 16 amino acids long. The V end was cut by 4 bases, the J end by 0 bases, with 10 bases between.

The gene calls are TRBV6-5 and TRBJ1-5; no definite D call. V shed 4 bases and J shed 5 bases, with 15 bases lying between them. Looked up from germline, CDR1 is MNHEY and CDR2 is SVGAGI. The CDR3 has 15 residues. CDR3 coding DNA: TGTGCCAGCAGTTCTATACGGACCCTCGATCAGCCCCAGCATTTT. The encoded protein is CASSSIRTLDQPQHF.

J is TRBJ2-3 and V is TRBV4-3; no firm D call. CDR1 is LGHNA, CDR2 YSLEER, per germline. Trimming took off 3 bases at V and 2 bases at J, with 12 bases between the two ends. The CDR3 has 15 amino acids. CDR3 coding DNA: TGCGCCAGCAGCCATGGACGGGTTAACACAGATACGCAGTATTTT. Translated, it gives CASSHGRVNTDTQYF.

V is TRBV9 and J is TRBJ1-3, with D possibly matching TRBD1 (6 bases). Trimming took 0 bases from V and 0 from J, leaving 34 bases between them. The germline V gene encodes CDR1 SGDLS and CDR2 YYNGEE. The CDR3 consists of 24 residues. CDR3 bases: TGTGCCAGCAGCGTAGGCCCGGGGTCAGGGTCTCTCCCTCTGCTAGGGGGCTCTGGAAACACCATATATTTT. As protein: CASSVGPGSGSLPLLGGSGNTIYF.